The rows below give T cell receptor beta chains drawn from one sample of a study of T cells in Graves' hyperthyroidism and ophthalmopathy. TCRdb reanalysed the multiplex PCR reads using MiXCR and keeps one entry per CDR3 protein. The sample lists about 420,000 distinct CDR3 sequences, 15% to 19% seen once, with around 7% in the top ten. Sequenced: blood. Receptors originate from a woman under 30 with Graves' hyperthyroidism. Each CDR3 is given with its conserved first and last residue. Each record gives: CDR3 protein, CDR3 DNA, V gene, J gene, D gene, clone size. The D gene is left open where the match is weak. Clone size is shown for a subset of rows, as once, few, many or a class of expanded clone.

CDR3: CASSSSQAGTNWVGELFF; DNA: TGTGCCAGCAGCTCTTCACAGGCGGGTACCAACTGGGTCGGGGAGCTGTTTTTT; V: TRBV5-8; J: TRBJ2-2; D: NA; size: few
CDR3: CSVSFVAGEQYF; DNA: TGCAGCGTTTCGTTCGTGGCTGGCGAGCAGTACTTC; V: TRBV29-1; J: TRBJ2-7; D: NA; size: many
CDR3: CASSRSSEGTGELFF; DNA: TGTGCCAGCTCACGTTCCAGCGAGGGGACCGGGGAGCTGTTTTTT; V: TRBV18; J: TRBJ2-2; D: NA; size: many
CDR3: CSAREGQRSYNEQFF; DNA: TGCAGTGCTAGAGAGGGACAGCGCTCCTACAATGAGCAGTTCTTC; V: TRBV20-1; J: TRBJ2-1; D: TRBD1; size: NA
CDR3: CASSLTGGIAGATNTGELFF; DNA: TGTGCCAGCAGCTTAACGGGGGGCATAGCGGGGGCGACGAACACCGGGGAGCTGTTTTTT; V: TRBV7-3; J: TRBJ2-2; D: TRBD2; size: many
CDR3: CASKPRLGGDQETQYF; DNA: TGTGCCAGCAAACCCCGGCTAGGGGGGGACCAAGAGACCCAGTACTTC; V: TRBV6-1; J: TRBJ2-5; D: NA; size: many
CDR3: CASSLGQGEEQYF; DNA: TGTGCCAGCAGCCTCGGACAGGGTGAAGAGCAGTACTTC; V: TRBV11-2; J: TRBJ2-7; D: TRBD1; size: many
CDR3: CASSQETGGRSEAFF; DNA: TGCGCCAGCAGCCAAGAGACAGGGGGCCGATCTGAAGCTTTCTTT; V: TRBV4-1; J: TRBJ1-1; D: TRBD1; size: NA
CDR3: CASKAGDRHHNEQFF; DNA: TGTGCCAGCAAAGCGGGAGATAGACACCACAATGAGCAGTTCTTC; V: TRBV11-2; J: TRBJ2-1; D: TRBD2; size: many
CDR3: CSARSGGNQPQHF; DNA: TGCAGTGCTAGATCAGGGGGAAATCAGCCCCAGCATTTT; V: TRBV20-1; J: TRBJ1-5; D: TRBD1; size: few
CDR3: CASGRQGAYNSLLHF; DNA: TGTGCTAGTGGTAGACAGGGGGCCTATAATTCACTCCTCCACTTT; V: TRBV12-5; J: TRBJ1-6; D: TRBD1; size: NA
CDR3: CASSLAVAKGYTF; DNA: TGTGCCAGCAGCTTAGCGGTGGCAAAGGGCTACACCTTC; V: TRBV7-2; J: TRBJ1-2; D: NA; size: many
CDR3: CATLANPDSPLHF; DNA: TGTGCCACTCTCGCCAACCCGGATTCACCCCTCCACTTT; V: TRBV19; J: TRBJ1-6; D: NA; size: many
CDR3: CAWSLVGEQYF; DNA: TGTGCCTGGAGTTTAGTGGGCGAGCAGTACTTC; V: TRBV30; J: TRBJ2-7; D: NA; size: many
CDR3: CASRDPSRLNTGELFF; DNA: TGTGCCAGTAGGGACCCAAGCAGGCTCAACACCGGGGAGCTGTTTTTT; V: TRBV19; J: TRBJ2-2; D: NA; size: few
CDR3: CASSGQVDYSINQPQHF; DNA: TGTGCCAGCAGTGGACAGGTTGACTATAGTATCAATCAGCCCCAGCATTTT; V: TRBV2; J: TRBJ1-5; D: NA; size: many
CDR3: CASSEQGLAGGPAYEQYF; DNA: TGTGCCAGCAGTGAACAGGGACTAGCGGGGGGGCCCGCCTACGAGCAGTACTTC; V: TRBV6-1; J: TRBJ2-7; D: TRBD2; size: many
CDR3: CASSPRAGGSPQHF; DNA: TGTGCCAGCAGCCCCCGGGCAGGGGGATCGCCCCAGCATTTT; V: TRBV5-5; J: TRBJ1-5; D: TRBD1; size: NA
CDR3: CASSPLDRSSYEQYF; DNA: TGTGCCAGCAGCCCTTTGGACAGAAGCTCCTACGAGCAGTACTTC; V: TRBV28; J: TRBJ2-7; D: NA; size: many
CDR3: CATSRDQGVGNTIYF; DNA: TGTGCCACCAGCAGAGATCAGGGGGTTGGAAACACCATATATTTT; V: TRBV15; J: TRBJ1-3; D: TRBD1; size: many
CDR3: CASSQPDRDSTEAFF; DNA: TGCGCCAGCAGCCAGCCGGACAGGGACTCCACTGAAGCTTTCTTT; V: TRBV4-1; J: TRBJ1-1; D: TRBD1; size: many
CDR3: CASSHPWTGPPGTQYF; DNA: TGTGCCAGCAGCCACCCTTGGACCGGACCACCGGGGACCCAGTACTTC; V: TRBV3-1; J: TRBJ2-5; D: NA; size: many
CDR3: CASSRGQGAHNEQFF; DNA: TGTGCCAGCAGCCGGGGACAGGGGGCGCACAATGAGCAGTTCTTC; V: TRBV3-1; J: TRBJ2-1; D: TRBD1; size: many
CDR3: CAWSVGGGTSGYNEQFF; DNA: TGTGCCTGGAGTGTAGGTGGTGGGACTAGCGGATACAATGAGCAGTTCTTC; V: TRBV30; J: TRBJ2-1; D: TRBD2; size: many
CDR3: CASSPGGGGLNEQFF; DNA: TGTGCCAGCAGCCCAGGTGGAGGGGGATTAAATGAGCAGTTCTTC; V: TRBV7-3; J: TRBJ2-1; D: NA; size: NA
CDR3: CASSSNEGLEAFF; DNA: TGTGCCAGCAGCTCTAATGAGGGGCTTGAAGCTTTCTTT; V: TRBV7-3; J: TRBJ1-1; D: NA; size: many
CDR3: CASSLRGVDGYTF; DNA: TGTGCCAGCAGCTTAAGGGGGGTGGATGGCTACACCTTC; V: TRBV7-2; J: TRBJ1-2; D: NA; size: many
CDR3: CSARDPGSDYEQYF; DNA: TGCAGTGCTAGAGATCCGGGGTCAGACTACGAGCAGTACTTC; V: TRBV20-1; J: TRBJ2-7; D: NA; size: few
CDR3: CASSLDRESYGYTF; DNA: TGTGCCAGCAGCCTCGACAGGGAGAGCTATGGCTACACCTTC; V: TRBV12-3/TRBV12-4; J: TRBJ1-2; D: TRBD1; size: many
CDR3: CASSTSGSRNEQFF; DNA: TGTGCCAGTAGTACTAGCGGGAGTCGCAATGAGCAGTTCTTC; V: TRBV19; J: TRBJ2-1; D: TRBD2; size: many
CDR3: CASSERGVNYGYTF; DNA: TGTGCCAGCAGTGAACGGGGGGTGAACTATGGCTACACCTTC; V: TRBV6-1; J: TRBJ1-2; D: NA; size: few
CDR3: CASRSHVIYNSPLHF; DNA: TGTGCCAGCAGGTCCCATGTCATCTATAATTCACCCCTCCACTTT; V: TRBV28; J: TRBJ1-6; D: NA; size: few
CDR3: CASSQRTLLRIAFF; DNA: TGTGCCAGCAGCCAGAGGACTCTCCTGAGAATAGCTTTCTTT; V: TRBV11-3; J: TRBJ1-1; D: NA; size: few
CDR3: CASSDLGVLGYGYTF; DNA: TGTGCCAGCAGTGATCTCGGGGTTTTGGGCTATGGCTACACCTTC; V: TRBV6-1; J: TRBJ1-2; D: NA; size: few
CDR3: CASSLSLGGGATDTQYF; DNA: TGTGCCAGCAGTTTAAGTCTAGGGGGGGGGGCGACAGATACGCAGTATTTT; V: TRBV12-3/TRBV12-4; J: TRBJ2-3; D: NA; size: many
CDR3: CSVKVAYGYTF; DNA: TGCAGTGTCAAGGTAGCCTATGGCTACACCTTC; V: TRBV20-1; J: TRBJ1-2; D: NA; size: many
CDR3: CASSPGQGNYGYTF; DNA: TGTGCCAGCTCACCCGGACAGGGGAACTATGGCTACACCTTC; V: TRBV18; J: TRBJ1-2; D: TRBD1; size: many
CDR3: CATSMGRMNTEAFF; DNA: TGTGCCACCTCGATGGGACGGATGAACACTGAAGCTTTCTTT; V: TRBV5-4; J: TRBJ1-1; D: NA; size: few
CDR3: CASSPRRSQGAENEQFF; DNA: TGTGCCAGCAGCCCACGCCGCTCACAGGGGGCGGAAAATGAGCAGTTCTTC; V: TRBV7-3; J: TRBJ2-1; D: TRBD1; size: many
CDR3: CAISRVDRDIQYF; DNA: TGTGCCATCAGCCGAGTCGACCGGGACATTCAGTACTTC; V: TRBV10-3; J: TRBJ2-4; D: NA; size: many
CDR3: CASSLDRFLSGNTIYF; DNA: TGTGCCAGCAGTTTGGACAGGTTCCTTTCTGGAAACACCATATATTTT; V: TRBV28; J: TRBJ1-3; D: TRBD1; size: many
CDR3: CASSIRWWGSNYNEQFF; DNA: TGTGCCAGTAGTATCAGATGGTGGGGGAGCAACTACAATGAGCAGTTCTTC; V: TRBV19; J: TRBJ2-1; D: NA; size: NA
CDR3: CASGAPDRDEQFF; DNA: TGTGCCAGCGGGGCCCCTGATCGGGATGAGCAGTTCTTC; V: TRBV2; J: TRBJ2-1; D: NA; size: many
CDR3: CASSRAGGDTQYF; DNA: TGTGCCAGCTCACGCGCGGGAGGGGATACGCAGTATTTT; V: TRBV18; J: TRBJ2-3; D: TRBD2; size: many
CDR3: CASSLKVGSPGTDTQYF; DNA: TGTGCCAGCAGTTTGAAGGTGGGCAGTCCGGGGACAGATACGCAGTATTTT; V: TRBV12-3/TRBV12-4; J: TRBJ2-3; D: NA; size: many
CDR3: CASSFPLAGGPSSTDTQYF; DNA: TGTGCCAGCAGTTTTCCCCTAGCGGGGGGGCCGTCGAGCACAGATACGCAGTATTTT; V: TRBV12-3/TRBV12-4; J: TRBJ2-3; D: TRBD2; size: many
CDR3: CASSPHGREDTDTQYF; DNA: TGTGCCAGCAGTCCCCATGGCAGGGAGGACACAGATACGCAGTATTTT; V: TRBV27; J: TRBJ2-3; D: NA; size: many
CDR3: CSARDDSLGLAGLETQYF; DNA: TGCAGTGCTAGAGATGATTCCCTCGGACTAGCGGGATTGGAGACCCAGTACTTC; V: TRBV20-1; J: TRBJ2-5; D: TRBD2; size: NA
CDR3: CAWSEGSTPGYTF; DNA: TGTGCCTGGAGTGAAGGGAGCACGCCTGGCTACACCTTC; V: TRBV30; J: TRBJ1-2; D: NA; size: many
CDR3: CASSDDSTYEQYF; DNA: TGTGCCAGCAGCGATGACAGTACCTACGAGCAGTACTTC; V: TRBV9; J: TRBJ2-7; D: NA; size: NA
CDR3: CASSGELGEEETQYF; DNA: TGTGCCAGCAGCGGAGAACTAGGCGAAGAAGAGACCCAGTACTTC; V: TRBV9; J: TRBJ2-5; D: NA; size: NA
CDR3: CASRIGGTLNTEAFF; DNA: TGTGCCAGCCGAATAGGCGGGACTCTTAACACTGAAGCTTTCTTT; V: TRBV27; J: TRBJ1-1; D: NA; size: few
CDR3: CASSLARQGRRTGELFF; DNA: TGTGCCAGCAGCTTAGCCCGACAGGGTAGACGTACCGGGGAGCTGTTTTTT; V: TRBV11-2; J: TRBJ2-2; D: TRBD1; size: NA
CDR3: CATSDLGTSFGEQFF; DNA: TGTGCCACCAGTGATTTGGGGACTAGCTTTGGTGAGCAGTTCTTC; V: TRBV24-1; J: TRBJ2-1; D: TRBD2; size: many
CDR3: CASSATGRGLYTDTQYF; DNA: TGTGCCAGCAGCGCAACGGGCAGAGGCCTTTACACAGATACGCAGTATTTT; V: TRBV13; J: TRBJ2-3; D: NA; size: many
CDR3: CASSQGTAAYGYTF; DNA: TGTGCCAGCAGCCAAGGGACAGCGGCCTATGGCTACACCTTC; V: TRBV14; J: TRBJ1-2; D: NA; size: few
CDR3: CASSQAPAGSGEQYF; DNA: TGCGCCAGCAGCCAAGCCCCGGCGGGAAGCGGGGAGCAGTATTTT; V: TRBV4-1; J: TRBJ2-3; D: TRBD2; size: NA
CDR3: CVSSLLPQPQHF; DNA: TGTGTCAGCAGTTTACTCCCCCAGCCCCAGCATTTT; V: TRBV12-3/TRBV12-4; J: TRBJ1-5; D: NA; size: NA
CDR3: CASRTGSSNQPQHF; DNA: TGTGCCAGCAGGACAGGGTCGAGCAATCAGCCCCAGCATTTT; V: TRBV6-1; J: TRBJ1-5; D: TRBD1; size: many